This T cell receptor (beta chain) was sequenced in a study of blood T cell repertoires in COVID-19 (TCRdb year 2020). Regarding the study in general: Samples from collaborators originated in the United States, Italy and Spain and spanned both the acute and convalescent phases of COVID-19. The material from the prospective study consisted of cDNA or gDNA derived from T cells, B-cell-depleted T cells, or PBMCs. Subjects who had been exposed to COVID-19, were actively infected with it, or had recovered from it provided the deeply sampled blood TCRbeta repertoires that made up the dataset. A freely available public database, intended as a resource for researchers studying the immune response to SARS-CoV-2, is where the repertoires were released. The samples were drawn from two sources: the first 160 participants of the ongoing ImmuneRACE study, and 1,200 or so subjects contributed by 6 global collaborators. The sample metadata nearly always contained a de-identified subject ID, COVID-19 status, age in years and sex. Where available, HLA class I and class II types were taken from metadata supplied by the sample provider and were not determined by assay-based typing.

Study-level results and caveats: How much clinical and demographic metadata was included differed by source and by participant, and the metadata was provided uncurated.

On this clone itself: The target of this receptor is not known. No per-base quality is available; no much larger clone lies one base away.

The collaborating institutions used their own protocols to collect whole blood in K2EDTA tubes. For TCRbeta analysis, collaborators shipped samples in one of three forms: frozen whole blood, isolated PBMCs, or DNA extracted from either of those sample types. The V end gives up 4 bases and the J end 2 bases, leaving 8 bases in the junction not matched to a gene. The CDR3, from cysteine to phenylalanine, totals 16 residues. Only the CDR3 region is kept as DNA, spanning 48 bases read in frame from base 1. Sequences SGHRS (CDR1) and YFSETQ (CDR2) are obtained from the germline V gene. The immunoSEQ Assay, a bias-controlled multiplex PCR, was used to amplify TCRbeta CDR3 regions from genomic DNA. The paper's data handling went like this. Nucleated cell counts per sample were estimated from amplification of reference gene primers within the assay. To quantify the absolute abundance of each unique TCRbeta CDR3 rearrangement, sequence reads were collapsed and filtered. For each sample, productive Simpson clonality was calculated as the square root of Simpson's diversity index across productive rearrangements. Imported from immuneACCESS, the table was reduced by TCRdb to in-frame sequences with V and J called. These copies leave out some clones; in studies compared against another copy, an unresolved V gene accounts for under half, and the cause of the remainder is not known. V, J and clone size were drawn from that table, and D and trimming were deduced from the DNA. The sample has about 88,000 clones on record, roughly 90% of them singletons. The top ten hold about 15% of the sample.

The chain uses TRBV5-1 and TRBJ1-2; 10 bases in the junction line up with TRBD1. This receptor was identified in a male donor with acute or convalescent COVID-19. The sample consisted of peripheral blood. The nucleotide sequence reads TGCGCCAGCAGCCCCGGGACAGGGGTCCCGAACTATGGCTACACCTTC. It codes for CASSPGTGVPNYGYTF.